A single sample is the source of the 25 T cell receptor beta chains below, sequenced in a study of blood T cell repertoires in COVID-19. TCRdb keeps only in-frame clones here, not all; method: immunoSEQ multiplex PCR. The profile shows 410,000 or so clones, 89% of them singletons. What was sequenced was peripheral blood. The receptors here all came from a woman aged 40-49 years with COVID-19, enrolled during active disease.

The rearrangement joins TRBV7-2 to TRBJ1-5, with a possible D match to TRBD1 (5 bases). CDR3 length: 15 amino acids. V shed 7 bases and J shed 2 bases, with 15 bases lying between them. From germline, CDR1 is SGHTA and CDR2 FQGNSA. The CDR3 DNA sequence: TGTGCCAGCACCCCATCTGGGGGGGGCAATCAGCCCCAGCATTTT. Its translation: CASTPSGGGNQPQHF. Based on the CDR3 plus reference TRBV7-2 and TRBJ1-5, the full variable domain is GAGVSQSPSNKVTEKGKDVELRCDPISGHTALYWYRQSLGQGLEFLIYFQGNSAPDKSGLPSDRFSAERTGGSVSTLTIQRTQQEDSAVYLCASTPSGGGNQPQHFGDGTRLSIL.

This rearrangement joins TRBV28 to TRBJ1-6; 8 nucleotides match TRBD1. CDR3 length: 16 amino acids. Germline-derived CDR1 and CDR2 are MDHEN and SYDVKM. After removal of 0 bases from V and 7 bases from J, the junction contained 5 bases not matched to a gene. The CDR3 DNA sequence: TGTGCCAGCAGTTTATGGCGGACAGGGCAGAATTCACCCCTCCACTTT. Protein product: CASSLWRTGQNSPLHF.

This chain connects TRBV6-5 to TRBJ1-5, with D maybe TRBD1 (5 bases). The CDR3 sequence is 13 residues long. V lost 5 bases, J lost 1 base, and 6 bases lay in between. The germline V gene has CDR1 MNHEY and CDR2 SVGAGI. CDR3 in amino acids: CASSQGSNQPQHF. CDR3 coding DNA: TGTGCCAGCAGTCAGGGCAGCAATCAGCCCCAGCATTTT.

The chain combines TRBV28 with TRBJ2-7; perhaps TRBD2 as D (5 bases). This CDR3 comprises 14 residues. Trimming pared 1 base from V and 6 bases from J, leaving 13 bases between. Germline CDR1 reads MDHEN; CDR2 reads SYDVKM. The CDR3 sequence: CASSLYGGSVEQYF. Here the CDR3 DNA reads TGTGCCAGCAGTTTATATGGAGGTTCGGTCGAGCAGTACTTC.

V gene TRBV11-2 combines with J gene TRBJ2-1; tentative D call: TRBD1 (6 bases). The CDR3 consists of 16 residues. V was shortened by 5 bases and J by 8 bases, with 22 bases between the two germline ends. The V gene's germline CDR1 is SGHAT and CDR2 FQNNGV. CDR3 sequence: CASSTITGFPPDEQFF. The CDR3 nucleotides are TGTGCCAGCAGCACCATAACAGGGTTCCCCCCCGATGAGCAGTTCTTC.

The genes are TRBV19 and TRBJ2-1, with 9 bases fitting TRBD1. Germline V gives CDR1 LNHDA, CDR2 SQIVND (reference sequence). Trimming at V came to 4 bases and at J to 0 bases, leaving 4 bases not matched to a gene. This CDR3 region has 16 residues. This CDR3 reads CASSKATGGSYNEQFF. DNA for the CDR3: TGTGCCAGTAGTAAAGCGACAGGGGGCTCCTACAATGAGCAGTTCTTC. Complete variable domain (other parts from reference TRBV19 and TRBJ2-1): DGGITQSPKYLFRKEGQNVTLSCEQNLNHDAMYWYRQDPGQGLRLIYYSQIVNDFQKGDIAEGYSVSREKKESFPLTVTSAQKNPTAFYLCASSKATGGSYNEQFFGPGTRLTVL.

The gene calls are TRBV12-3 or TRBV12-4 and TRBJ2-5; D may be TRBD1 (6 bases). Between the trimmed V and J ends, which lost 6 bases and 0 bases, there was a span of 8 bases. The CDR3 length is 13 residues. In nucleotides, the CDR3 is TGTGCCAGCAGCGACAGGTACCAAGAGACCCAGTACTTC. Translation gives CASSDRYQETQYF.

The gene calls are TRBV18 and TRBJ2-7; maybe TRBD1 (6 bases). V lost 4 bases and J 1 base, leaving 11 bases between the germline ends. The CDR3 is made up of 14 amino acids. Germline loops: CDR1 KGHSH, CDR2 LQKENI. The CDR3 DNA reads TGTGCCAGCTCACTCCCGGGACAATCCTACGAGCAGTACTTC. Its protein product is CASSLPGQSYEQYF. The entire variable domain, with the rest obtained from reference TRBV18 and TRBJ2-7, is as follows: NAGVMQNPRHLVRRRGQEARLRCSPMKGHSHVYWYRQLPEEGLKFMVYLQKENIIDESGMPKERFSAEFPKEGPSILRIQQVVRGDSAAYFCASSLPGQSYEQYFGPGTRLTVT.

This clone was picked up one time. The chain carries TRBV28 and TRBJ1-2; no clear D gene. CDR3 length: 15 amino acids. V gave up 1 base and J gave up 7 bases, with 16 bases separating them. CDR1 and CDR2 from the germline V gene are MDHEN and SYDVKM. CDR3 amino acids: CASSLLAGTVLGYTF. CDR3 coding DNA: TGTGCCAGCAGTTTATTGGCGGGCACAGTCCTTGGCTACACCTTC.

This clone was seen just once. The chain carries TRBV20-1 and TRBJ2-3, with 8 bases matching TRBD2. Losses at the gene ends were 3 bases for V and 0 bases for J; bases not matched to a gene: 8. This CDR3 contains 16 residues. Per germline, CDR1 DFQATT and CDR2 SNEGSKA (reference sequence). The CDR3 bases are TGCAGTGCTAGTGGGGGCGGCGGGAGGAGCACAGATACGCAGTATTTT. This gives the protein CSASGGGGRSTDTQYF.

The V call is TRBV3-1 (or the pseudogene TRBV3-2), the J call TRBJ1-4; D is unclear. The CDR3 spans 13 residues. Germline V gene sequence: CDR1 LGHDT, CDR2 YNNKEL (reference sequence). V was cut by 3 bases and J by 10 bases, with 12 bases left in between. CDR3 sequence reads: CASSHVSRGKLFF. In DNA form, the CDR3 reads TGTGCCAGCAGCCATGTTTCACGAGGAAAACTGTTTTTT.

This sequence joins TRBV6-5 and TRBJ1-3; TRBD1 agrees at 7 bases. CDR3 size: 14 residues. V trimming: 10 bases; J trimming: 0 bases; junction bases outside the gene matches: 6. Germline CDR1 reads MNHEY; CDR2 reads SVGAGI. The CDR3 is CATADRPSGNTIYF. For the CDR3, the DNA is TGTGCCACCGCGGACAGGCCCTCTGGAAACACCATATATTTT.

In its sample, this clone was seen once. V is TRBV28 and J is TRBJ2-5; 7 bases fit TRBD2. J was trimmed by 3 bases and V by 3 bases; bases with no gene match: 1. The CDR3 totals 13 residues. Germline V gene lookup returns CDR1 MDHEN and CDR2 SYDVKM. The CDR3 spells CASSLLAEETQYF. The CDR3 DNA sequence: TGTGCCAGCAGTTTGCTAGCGGAAGAGACCCAGTACTTC. The full variable domain, in which reference TRBV28 and TRBJ2-5 provide the parts outside the CDR3, is DVKVTQSSRYLVKRTGEKVFLECVQDMDHENMFWYRQDPGLGLRLIYFSYDVKMKEKGDIPEGYSVSREKKERFSLILESASTNQTSMYLCASSLLAEETQYFGPGTRLLVL.

The rearrangement joins TRBV9 to TRBJ2-3; 13 bases fit TRBD2. The trim removed 4 bases at V and 4 bases at J, leaving 3 bases unmatched. The germline gives CDR1 SGDLS, CDR2 YYNGEE. The CDR3 loop spans 15 amino acids. The CDR3 protein is CASSLTSGRPDTQYF. CDR3 coding DNA: TGTGCCAGCAGCTTGACTAGCGGGAGGCCAGATACGCAGTATTTT.

This chain joins TRBV15 and TRBJ1-3; tentative D call: TRBD1 (5 bases). The length of the CDR3 is 17 residues. The V gene's germline CDR1 is LNHNV and CDR2 YYDKDF (reference sequence). Trimming removed 1 base at V and 0 bases at J, with 13 bases between. CDR3 sequence: CATSRGRDWSSGNTIYF. The CDR3 nucleotides are TGTGCCACCAGCAGAGGGAGGGACTGGAGCTCTGGAAACACCATATATTTT.

J is TRBJ1-5 and V is TRBV24-1; TRBD1 matches 10 bases. Germline V gives CDR1 KGHDR, CDR2 SFDVKD. This CDR3 has 15 amino acids. Trimming removed 4 bases from V and 10 bases from J; junction bases left unmatched: 9. The CDR3 loop reads CATSDGTGAPYPQHF. The CDR3 region has the DNA TGTGCCACCAGTGACGGGACAGGGGCCCCGTATCCCCAGCATTTT.

The CDR3 loop reads CASSLTSAQADTQYF. CDR3 in DNA: TGCGCCAGCAGCCTCACTAGCGCTCAGGCAGATACGCAGTATTTT. The V and J genes are TRBV4-1 and TRBJ2-3, with 7 bases that match TRBD2. Losses at the gene ends were 4 bases for V and 4 bases for J; bases not matched to a gene: 8. Germline CDR1 reads MGHRA; CDR2 reads YSYEKL. This CDR3 spans 15 amino acids.

V gene TRBV12-3 or TRBV12-4 combines with J gene TRBJ1-4, with 7 bases aligning to TRBD1. CDR3 length: 13 amino acids. J was trimmed by 10 bases and V by 10 bases; bases with no gene match: 12. The CDR3: CATRGTVGGKLFF. The CDR3 DNA is TGTGCCACTAGAGGGACAGTTGGGGGAAAACTGTTTTTT.

The chain carries TRBV6-5 and TRBJ1-1; 7 bases fit TRBD1. Germline assignment: CDR1 MNHEY and CDR2 SVGAGI. After removal of 2 bases from V and 7 bases from J, the junction contained 1 base not matched to a gene. CDR3 length: 12 amino acids. CDR3 residues: CASSYGQDEAFF. The CDR3 DNA is TGTGCCAGCAGTTACGGACAGGATGAAGCTTTCTTT.

The chain links TRBV5-1 to TRBJ1-4; 7 nucleotides agree with TRBD1. J gave up 5 bases and V 6 bases, and 7 bases lay outside the gene matches. The CDR3 covers 14 residues. The germline gives CDR1 SGHRS, CDR2 YFSETQ. CDR3 bases: TGCGCCAGCACCCTAGGGACAGCAAATGAAAAACTGTTTTTT. Translation gives CASTLGTANEKLFF.

The chain joins TRBV2 to TRBJ2-3; possibly TRBD2 for D (5 bases). Germline lookup yields CDR1 SNHLY and CDR2 FYNNEI. The length of the CDR3 is 14 residues. V dropped 7 bases and J dropped 0 bases, with 11 bases sitting between them. Written as DNA, the CDR3 is TGTGCCAGCACTAGGGAGTCTAGCACAGATACGCAGTATTTT. Protein: CASTRESSTDTQYF.

With respect to this clone: Other nucleotide sequences from this sample produce the same CDR3. This rearrangement joins TRBV18 to TRBJ1-3; D is unresolved. V was pared by 3 bases and J by 4 bases, with 13 bases between. Germline V gives CDR1 KGHSH, CDR2 LQKENI. This CDR3 is 15 amino acids long. For the CDR3, the DNA is TGTGCCAGCTCACCTCAAGGCGCAGGCGGAAACACCATATATTTT. Its translation is CASSPQGAGGNTIYF.

V and J are TRBV4-3 and TRBJ2-2, with D unresolved. Trimming took 0 bases from V and 4 from J, leaving 9 bases between them. In germline, CDR1 is LGHNA, CDR2 YSLEER. This CDR3 is built from 15 residues. CDR3 residues: CASSQDTLSTGELFF. DNA for the CDR3: TGCGCCAGCAGCCAAGATACCCTGAGCACCGGGGAGCTGTTTTTT.

The chain couples TRBV7-2 to TRBJ2-2; possibly TRBD1 for D (5 bases). V was shortened by 10 bases and J by 5 bases, with 14 bases between the two germline ends. The germline CDR1 and CDR2 sequences are SGHTA and FQGNSA. This CDR3 region has 13 residues. In nucleotides, the CDR3 is TGTGCCAACTTTCACCAGGGAACCGGGGAGCTGTTTTTT. As protein: CANFHQGTGELFF. The whole variable domain, remainder taken from reference TRBV7-2 and TRBJ2-2, is GAGVSQSPSNKVTEKGKDVELRCDPISGHTALYWYRQSLGQGLEFLIYFQGNSAPDKSGLPSDRFSAERTGGSVSTLTIQRTQQEDSAVYLCANFHQGTGELFFGEGSRLTVL.

The chain links TRBV6-5 to TRBJ1-4, with D hard to call. The V end was cut by 0 bases, the J end by 8 bases, with 10 bases between. The CDR3 is made up of 14 amino acids. Germline lookup yields CDR1 MNHEY and CDR2 SVGAGI. The CDR3 nucleotides read TGTGCCAGCAGTTACTCCGGAGGAAGGGAAAAACTGTTTTTT. As protein: CASSYSGGREKLFF.